This TCR beta chain was sequenced for a study of siplizumab effects on memory and regulatory T cells. Across the whole study: Reactions of mixed lymphocytes were paired, with siplizumab at 1 ug/mL or without drug.

Cells from the mixed lymphocyte reaction were cocultured for six to seven days at 37°C. The sample holds a few counts of this clone. As yet, its antigen is unknown. TCRdb's copy holds only in-frame clones and misses some; the assay was immunoSEQ multiplex PCR. The sample consists of approximately 20,000 clones, around 40% of them appearing once. V lost 2 bases and J 2 bases, leaving 7 bases between the germline ends. The CDR3 loop spans 13 amino acids. In germline, CDR1 is SGHTA, CDR2 FQGNSA. The sequenced sample was CFSE-low (dividing) CD4+ T cells sorted from an allogeneic mixed lymphocyte reaction. This chain joins TRBV7-2 and TRBJ2-7; no firm D call. The receptor was isolated from a human donor in good health; the cells came from an allogeneic mixed lymphocyte reaction. Some clones in this sample may be carry-over from other donors' samples. CDR3 loop: CASSLPVTYEQYF. The CDR3 DNA reads as TGTGCCAGCAGCTTACCGGTGACCTACGAGCAGTACTTC.